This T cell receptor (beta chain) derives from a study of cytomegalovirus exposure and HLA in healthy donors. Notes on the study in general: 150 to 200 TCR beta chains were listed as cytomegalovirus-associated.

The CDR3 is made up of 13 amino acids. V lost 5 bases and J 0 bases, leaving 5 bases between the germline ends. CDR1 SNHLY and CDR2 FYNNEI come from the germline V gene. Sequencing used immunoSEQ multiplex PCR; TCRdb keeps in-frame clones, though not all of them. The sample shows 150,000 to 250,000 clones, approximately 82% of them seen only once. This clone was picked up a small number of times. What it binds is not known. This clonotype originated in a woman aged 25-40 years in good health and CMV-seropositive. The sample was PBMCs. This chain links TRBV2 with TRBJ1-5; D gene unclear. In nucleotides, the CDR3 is TGTGCCAGCAGTACAGATAGCAATCAGCCCCAGCATTTT. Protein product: CASSTDSNQPQHF.